The 15 T cell receptor beta chains presented below share a single source sample, sequenced in a study of patients and donors after allogeneic stem cell transplantation. TCRdb independently ran MiXCR on the RT-PCR reads; one entry per CDR3 protein. The table lists 15,000 to 20,000 distinct CDR3 sequences, 25% to 30% of them singletons. Sequenced material: blood, either unsorted or a sorted T cell fraction (not recorded which). Receptors originate from a human donor who was either an allogeneic HSCT recipient or a stem cell or donor lymphocyte infusion donor (not recorded which). It is not recorded whose cells these are; they may come from a transplant donor.

The rearrangement links TRBV7-9 to TRBJ1-1, with D possibly matching TRBD1 (5 bases). The CDR3 consists of 15 residues. Germline V gene sequence: CDR1 SEHNR, CDR2 FQNEAQ (reference sequence). The V end was cut by 3 bases, the J end by 1 base, with 12 bases between. The CDR3, as DNA: TGTGCCAGCAGCTTCCCGGGACCCACGAACACTGAAGCTTTCTTT. Translating gives CASSFPGPTNTEAFF.

The sample holds a few counts of this clonotype. V usage is TRBV4-3 and J usage is TRBJ1-4; D gene unclear. The CDR3 covers 14 residues. V lost 1 base, J lost 10 bases, and 13 bases lay in between. Per the germline V gene, CDR1 is LGHNA and CDR2 is YSLEER. CDR3 sequence: CASSQADVPGKLFF. The CDR3 DNA reads as TGCGCCAGCAGCCAAGCAGATGTCCCAGGAAAACTGTTTTTT.

This clonotype was picked up a small number of times. The rearrangement joins TRBV12-3 or TRBV12-4 to TRBJ1-2; no clear D gene. This CDR3 is built from 13 residues. Between the trimmed V and J ends, which lost 3 bases and 8 bases, there was a span of 13 bases. The CDR3 bases are TGTGCCAGCAGTTTCTTGGGGATTCGGGGCTACACCTTC. Translation: CASSFLGIRGYTF.

This clonotype was found a few times. The chain uses TRBV4-1 and TRBJ1-6; the match to TRBD1 covers 7 bases. The CDR3 covers 13 residues. Germline V gene data show CDR1 as MGHRA and CDR2 as YSYEKL. The trim removed 0 bases at V and 13 bases at J, leaving 3 bases unmatched. As DNA, the CDR3 is TGCGCCAGCAGCCAAGATCTCAGGGGGCCCCTCCACTTT. It yields the protein CASSQDLRGPLHF.

This clonotype was recorded a few times. The CDR3 is CASSRGGYTF. The CDR3 bases are TGTGCCAGCAGCCGGGGGGGCTACACCTTC. The V call is TRBV21-1, the J call TRBJ1-2; TRBD1, the table's D call, was not compared with the DNA. TRBV21-1 is assigned pseudogene status. CDR3 length: 10 residues.

This clonotype was detected a few times. The chain couples TRBV28 to TRBJ1-2, with a possible D match to TRBD1 (5 bases). Trimming removed 6 bases at V and 6 bases at J, with 17 bases between. The CDR3 runs 14 residues. In germline, CDR1 is MDHEN, CDR2 SYDVKM. The CDR3 nucleotides are TGTGCCAGCAGCGCAACAGGTCTTTGGGATGGCTACACCTTC. It yields the protein CASSATGLWDGYTF.

This chain uses TRBV5-1 with TRBJ1-2; no definite D call. Germline V gene sequence: CDR1 SGHRS, CDR2 YFSETQ. V lost 2 bases and J 6 bases, leaving 14 bases between the germline ends. The CDR3 consists of 14 residues. The DNA of the CDR3 is TGCGCCAGCAGCTTTGGCAGTCAGCAGGATGGCTACACCTTC. It encodes CASSFGSQQDGYTF.

The chain recombines TRBV4-3 with TRBJ1-2; D ambiguous. CDR1 and CDR2 (germline): LGHNA, YSLEER. The length of the CDR3 is 15 residues. V was clipped by 0 bases and J by 1 base, with 9 bases between them. CDR3: CASSQDLALNYGYTF. CDR3 DNA: TGCGCCAGCAGCCAAGATCTGGCCCTTAACTATGGCTACACCTTC.

This chain's CDR3 is CSARDGGSNQPQHF. For the CDR3, the DNA is TGCAGTGCTAGAGATGGGGGGAGCAATCAGCCCCAGCATTTT. The V gene is TRBV20-1, the J gene TRBJ1-5, with TRBD1 as a possible D gene (5 bases). The CDR3 spans 14 residues. V lost 0 bases and J 1 base, leaving 7 bases between the germline ends. Germline V gene sequence: CDR1 DFQATT, CDR2 SNEGSKA (reference sequence).

The chain uses TRBV4-2 and TRBJ1-6; weak D call: TRBD1 (5 bases). Germline V lookup: CDR1 LGHNA, CDR2 YNFKEQ. V was trimmed by 4 bases and J by 8 bases, leaving 9 bases between them. The CDR3 has 13 amino acids. CDR3 region: CASSPKGYSPLHF. CDR3 nucleotides: TGTGCCAGCAGCCCGAAGGGGTATTCACCCCTCCACTTT.

The J gene is TRBJ1-2, the V gene TRBV30; D is unclear. V was clipped by 3 bases and J by 2 bases, with 13 bases between them. CDR1 and CDR2 (germline): GTSNPN, SVGIG (reference sequence). The CDR3 has 14 residues. The CDR3 bases are TGTGCCTGGAGCCGCCAAAGGTCCAACTATGGCTACACCTTC. Translated: CAWSRQRSNYGYTF.

This clonotype was picked up many times. This chain uses TRBV5-1 with TRBJ1-1; a weak D match, TRBD1 (6 bases). V lost 0 bases and J lost 3, with 15 bases in between. Germline lookup yields CDR1 SGHRS and CDR2 YFSETQ. The CDR3 has 16 amino acids. The CDR3: CASSLDWGGLDTEAFF. The CDR3 DNA is TGCGCCAGCAGCTTGGATTGGGGGGGCTTGGACACTGAAGCTTTCTTT.

This clonotype has ten or more counts. This CDR3 is CASSEGQRNIQYF. For the CDR3, the DNA is TGTGCCAGCAGTGAGGGACAGAGAAACATTCAGTACTTC. The rearrangement joins TRBV2 to TRBJ2-4, with TRBD1 identical over 7 bases. Germline V gene sequence: CDR1 SNHLY, CDR2 FYNNEI. The CDR3 loop spans 13 amino acids. V lost 3 bases, J lost 6 bases, and 2 bases stayed unmatched. The variable domain in full, completed from reference TRBV2 and TRBJ2-4, reads EPEVTQTPSHQVTQMGQEVILRCVPISNHLYFYWYRQILGQKVEFLVSFYNNEISEKSEIFDDQFSVERPDGSNFTLKIRSTKLEDSAMYFCASSEGQRNIQYFGAGTRLSVL.

The chain is built from TRBV15 and TRBJ1-4, with D hard to call. This CDR3 is 11 amino acids long. V lost 8 bases and J 7 bases, leaving 8 bases between the germline ends. Per the germline V gene, CDR1 is LNHNV and CDR2 is YYDKDF (reference sequence). The CDR3 nucleotides are TGTGCCACCGGTGTTTTTGAAAAACTGTTTTTT. Its translation: CATGVFEKLFF.

The chain recombines TRBV6-2 or TRBV6-3 with TRBJ2-5, with 8 bases fitting TRBD1. Germline trimming cut 6 bases from V and 3 bases from J; bases unmatched to any gene: 9. The CDR3 runs to 15 residues. Germline CDR1 and CDR2: MNHEY and SVGEGT. CDR3 protein: CASRYHQGAEETQYF. The CDR3 DNA reads as TGTGCCAGCAGGTACCACCAGGGGGCAGAAGAGACCCAGTACTTC.